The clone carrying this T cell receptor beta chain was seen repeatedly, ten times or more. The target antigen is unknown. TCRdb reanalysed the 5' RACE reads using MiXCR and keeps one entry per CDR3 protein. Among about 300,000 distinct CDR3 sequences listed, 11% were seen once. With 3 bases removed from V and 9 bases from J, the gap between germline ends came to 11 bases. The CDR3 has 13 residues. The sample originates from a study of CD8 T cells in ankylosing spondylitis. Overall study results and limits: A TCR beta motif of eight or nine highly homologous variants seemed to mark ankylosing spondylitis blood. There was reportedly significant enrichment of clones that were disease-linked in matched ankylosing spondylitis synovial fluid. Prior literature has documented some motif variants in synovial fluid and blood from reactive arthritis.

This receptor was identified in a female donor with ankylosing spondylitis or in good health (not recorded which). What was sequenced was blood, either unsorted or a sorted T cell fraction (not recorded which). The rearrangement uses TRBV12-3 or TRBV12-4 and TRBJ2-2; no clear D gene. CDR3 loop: CASSLSKVRELFF. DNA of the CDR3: TGTGCCAGCAGTTTGAGCAAGGTTCGGGAGCTGTTTTTT.